A single sample gave rise to the 22 T cell receptor beta chains below, sequenced in a study of blood T cell repertoires in COVID-19. The data were produced by immunoSEQ multiplex PCR, yet TCRdb's version contains in-frame clones alone and is incomplete. The sample comprises under 550,000 clones, about 90% of which are singletons, and roughly 0.78% rests with the top ten. Sample: peripheral blood. These receptors were collected from a young man with COVID-19, enrolled during active disease.

The V gene is TRBV5-4, the J gene TRBJ2-1; 9 bases map to TRBD2. This CDR3 has 16 residues. Germline CDR1 and CDR2: SGHNT and YYREEE (reference sequence). J was trimmed by 3 bases and V by 4 bases; bases with no gene match: 8. DNA of the CDR3: TGTGCCAGCAGCCGTCGTTTACTAGCGGGCTACAATGAGCAGTTCTTC. Its translation is CASSRRLLAGYNEQFF.

V gene TRBV19 combines with J gene TRBJ2-2; D gene uncertain. The CDR3 length is 14 residues. V gave up 5 bases and J gave up 4 bases, with 11 bases separating them. Germline V gene sequence: CDR1 LNHDA, CDR2 SQIVND (reference sequence). CDR3: CASSPIPSTGELFF. In DNA, the CDR3 is TGTGCCAGTAGTCCGATTCCCAGCACCGGGGAGCTGTTTTTT.

This clone was found once. The J gene is TRBJ1-2, the V gene TRBV6-5; perhaps TRBD1 as D (5 bases). The CDR3 loop spans 14 amino acids. V lost 3 bases and J 4 bases, leaving 12 bases between the germline ends. Germline values: CDR1 MNHEY, CDR2 SVGAGI. CDR3 sequence (DNA): TGTGCCAGCAGTTATCGGGCCGGGGGCTATGGCTACACCTTC. Translated: CASSYRAGGYGYTF.

This clone was recorded once. V usage is TRBV18 and J usage is TRBJ2-7; possible D gene TRBD1, 6 bases. Looked up from germline, CDR1 is KGHSH and CDR2 is LQKENI. Deletions cut 5 bases from V and 1 base from J, with 9 bases between. The CDR3 runs 13 residues. CDR3 amino acids: CASSAGQSYEQYF. CDR3 nucleotides: TGTGCCAGCTCAGCCGGACAGTCCTACGAGCAGTACTTC.

V gene TRBV9 combines with J gene TRBJ2-5, with 7 bases that match TRBD1. The germline CDR1 and CDR2 sequences are SGDLS and YYNGEE. This CDR3 comprises 16 residues. V trimming: 3 bases; J trimming: 0 bases; junction bases outside the gene matches: 8. The CDR3 DNA sequence: TGTGCCAGCAGCGCCCGACCGGACAGGAACCAAGAGACCCAGTACTTC. Translating it yields CASSARPDRNQETQYF.

J is TRBJ2-1 and V is TRBV28; TRBD2 matches 12 bases. Germline V gene lookup returns CDR1 MDHEN and CDR2 SYDVKM. The ends lost 5 bases at V and 9 bases at J; junction bases unmatched: 11. The CDR3 is made up of 16 amino acids. The CDR3: CASSETSGRRIVEQFF. The CDR3 nucleotides read TGTGCCAGCAGTGAGACTAGCGGGAGACGGATTGTTGAGCAGTTCTTC.

The rearrangement links TRBV10-3 to TRBJ2-1; the match to TRBD1 covers 8 bases. CDR3 length equals 16 residues. The germline gives CDR1 ENHRY, CDR2 SYGVKD. The junction had 4 bases not matched to a gene; V was cut back by 3 bases and J by 0 bases. CDR3 residues: CAISDLTGGSYNEQFF. The CDR3 DNA follows: TGTGCCATCAGTGACTTAACAGGGGGCTCCTACAATGAGCAGTTCTTC.

The J gene is TRBJ1-2, the V gene TRBV18; 10 nucleotides agree with TRBD1. The CDR3 spans 15 residues. After removal of 0 bases from V and 6 bases from J, the junction contained 4 bases not matched to a gene. Germline CDR1 reads KGHSH; CDR2 reads LQKENI. This CDR3 is CASSPPRDRGNGYTF. In DNA form, the CDR3 reads TGTGCCAGCTCACCACCGAGGGACAGGGGTAATGGCTACACCTTC.

J is TRBJ2-1 and V is TRBV27, with a possible D match to TRBD2 (5 bases). Germline CDR1 is MNHEY and CDR2 is SMNVEV (reference sequence). The V end was cut by 8 bases, the J end by 4 bases, with 9 bases between. This CDR3 contains 12 residues. CDR3 in amino acids: CASGGGYNEQFF. The CDR3 DNA reads as TGTGCCAGCGGAGGAGGATACAATGAGCAGTTCTTC.

V and J are TRBV25-1 and TRBJ1-1, with TRBD1 identical over 8 bases. V lost 1 base and J lost 11; bases outside the gene matches: 6. CDR3 length equals 13 residues. Germline CDR1 is MGHDK and CDR2 is SYGVNS. As DNA, the CDR3 is TGTGCCAGCAGTGAATTGGACAGGGCCAGGGCTTTCTTT. Its translation is CASSELDRARAFF. The variable domain in full, completed from reference TRBV25-1 and TRBJ1-1, reads EADIYQTPRYLVIGTGKKITLECSQTMGHDKMYWYQQDPGMELHLIHYSYGVNSTEKGDLSSESTVSRIRTEHFPLTLESARPSHTSQYLCASSELDRARAFFGQGTRLTVV.

V and J are TRBV6-2 or TRBV6-3 and TRBJ2-7; 7 bases align to TRBD1. The CDR3 contains 15 residues. The germline V gene encodes CDR1 MNHEY and CDR2 SVGEGT. With V trimmed by 2 bases and J by 1 base, 5 bases remained unmatched. CDR3 residues: CASSYRTGASYEQYF. The CDR3, as DNA: TGTGCCAGCAGTTACCGAACAGGGGCTTCCTACGAGCAGTACTTC.

V is TRBV29-1 and J is TRBJ2-1, with 14 bases aligning to TRBD2. The V segment lost 4 bases and the J segment 8 bases; nucleotides outside the gene matches: 10. The V gene's germline CDR1 is SQVTM and CDR2 ANQGSEA. The CDR3 runs 16 residues. The CDR3 sequence: CSVASGLAGVVDEQFF. CDR3 DNA sequence: TGCAGCGTTGCCTCGGGACTAGCGGGAGTTGTCGATGAGCAGTTCTTC.

The V and J genes are TRBV2 and TRBJ1-5; D possibly corresponds to TRBD1 (6 bases). There are 15 residues in the CDR3. The V and J ends lost 7 bases and 2 bases respectively, with 15 bases between them. CDR1 is SNHLY, CDR2 FYNNEI, per germline. This CDR3 is CASTEDGGRNQPQHF. The CDR3 DNA follows: TGTGCCAGCACCGAGGACGGGGGGCGCAATCAGCCCCAGCATTTT.

This chain joins TRBV5-4 and TRBJ2-5; 7 nucleotides match TRBD1. In germline, CDR1 is SGHNT, CDR2 YYREEE (reference sequence). V lost 0 bases to trimming and J lost 4 bases; unmatched junction nucleotides: 0. The CDR3 runs 13 residues. CDR3 loop: CASSLEGAETQYF. CDR3 nucleotides: TGTGCCAGCAGCTTGGAGGGGGCAGAGACCCAGTACTTC.

The chain carries TRBV14 and TRBJ1-1; 7 bases align to TRBD1. The junction had 3 bases not matched to a gene; V was cut back by 3 bases and J by 5 bases. Germline V CDR1 and CDR2: SGHDN, FVKESK. This CDR3 is built from 13 residues. CDR3 coding DNA: TGTGCCAGCAGCCATACGACAGGGACTGAAGCTTTCTTT. Translating gives CASSHTTGTEAFF. Using reference TRBV14 and TRBJ1-1 for the parts outside the CDR3, the full variable domain is EAGVTQFPSHSVIEKGQTVTLRCDPISGHDNLYWYRRVMGKEIKFLLHFVKESKQDESGMPNNRFLAERTGGTYSTLKVQPAELEDSGVYFCASSHTTGTEAFFGQGTRLTVV.

Points on this clone: At one end, the junction sequence differs from germline, possibly due to a read error. This chain connects TRBV2 to TRBJ2-1; no clear D gene. The CDR3 is 13 amino acids. CDR1 is SNHLY and CDR2 is FYNNEI in the germline V gene. The CDR3 here is CASNLGSSNEQFF. CDR3 sequence (DNA): TGTGCCTCGAATCTCGGGTCCTCCAATGAGCAGTTCTTC. Variable domain in full (rest from reference TRBV2 and TRBJ2-1): EPEVTQTPSHQVTQMGQEVILRCVPISNHLYFYWYRQILGQKVEFLVSFYNNEISEKSEIFDDQFSVERPDGSNFTLKIRSTKLEDSAMYFCASNLGSSNEQFFGPGTRLTVL.

The chain carries TRBV6-6 and TRBJ1-2; D unresolved. The V and J ends lost 6 bases and 5 bases respectively, with 13 bases between them. The CDR3 extends over 13 amino acids. Germline V lookup: CDR1 MNHNY, CDR2 SVGAGI (reference sequence). The CDR3 reads CASRAGLGYGYTF. The CDR3 DNA reads TGTGCCAGCAGGGCAGGACTGGGGTATGGCTACACCTTC.

This CDR3 is CSVAPGQGYGYTF. Here the CDR3 DNA reads TGCAGCGTTGCTCCGGGACAGGGTTATGGCTACACCTTC. J is TRBJ1-2 and V is TRBV29-1; 9 nucleotides agree with TRBD1. Trimming removed 4 bases from V and 5 bases from J; junction bases left unmatched: 5. There are 13 residues in the CDR3. Germline V gene sequence: CDR1 SQVTM, CDR2 ANQGSEA. The whole variable domain, filled in from reference TRBV29-1 and TRBJ1-2, reads SAVISQKPSRDICQRGTSLTIQCQVDSQVTMMFWYRQQPGQSLTLIATANQGSEATYESGFVIDKFPISRPNLTFSTLTVSNMSPEDSSIYLCSVAPGQGYGYTFGSGTRLTVV.

This chain uses TRBV7-9 with TRBJ1-2, with D unresolved. V lost 8 bases to trimming and J lost 3 bases, with 13 bases between them. Germline CDR1 SEHNR, CDR2 FQNEAQ (reference sequence). The CDR3 contains 13 residues. The DNA for the CDR3 is TGTGCCAGCCGGTCGGGAACGGACTATGGCTACACCTTC. Translated: CASRSGTDYGYTF.

CDR3 protein: CASSDGTGGRNEQFF. For the CDR3, the DNA is TGTGCCAGCAGTGATGGGACAGGGGGCAGGAATGAGCAGTTCTTC. The chain uses TRBV2 and TRBJ2-1; 12 positions agree with TRBD1. The germline CDR1 and CDR2 sequences are SNHLY and FYNNEI. The CDR3 length is 15 residues. Trimming cost V 3 bases and J 7 bases; bases outside gene matches: 4.

This clone was seen a few times. V is TRBV7-6 and J is TRBJ2-7; tentative D call: TRBD1 (6 bases). V lost 5 bases, J lost 3 bases, and 14 bases lay in between. Looked up from germline, CDR1 is SGHVS and CDR2 is FNYEAQ. The CDR3 covers 14 residues. Here the CDR3 DNA reads TGTGCCAGCAGCGTAGGGGACACGAACTACGAGCAGTACTTC. It encodes CASSVGDTNYEQYF.

The V gene is TRBV19, the J gene TRBJ2-5, with D possibly TRBD2 on 6 matching bases. In germline, CDR1 is LNHDA, CDR2 SQIVND (reference sequence). The V and J ends lost 5 bases and 4 bases respectively, with 11 bases between them. The CDR3 is 13 amino acids. CDR3 residues: CASSPGRRETQYF. For the CDR3, the DNA is TGTGCCAGTAGTCCAGGGAGGCGAGAGACCCAGTACTTC.